Shown below are 22 T cell receptor beta chains from a single sample sequenced in a study of blood T cell repertoires in COVID-19. Sequencing was performed with immunoSEQ multiplex PCR; in TCRdb, only in-frame clones are kept and a portion is missing. Here the sample spans about 250,000 clones, approximately 80% being singletons. Sequencing input: peripheral blood. The receptors were sampled from a woman aged 40 to 50 with active or convalescent COVID-19.

This chain links TRBV3-1 (or the pseudogene TRBV3-2) with TRBJ2-1; no reliable D call. The CDR3 consists of 16 residues. The germline V gene has CDR1 LGHDT and CDR2 YNNKEL (reference sequence). V shed 3 bases and J shed 3 bases, with 15 bases lying between them. CDR3 coding DNA: TGTGCCAGCAGCCAGACCGGCAACTATGGCTACAATGAGCAGTTCTTC. Protein product: CASSQTGNYGYNEQFF.

CDR3 sequence reads: CASTPLAGGSNEQFF. The CDR3 DNA sequence: TGTGCCAGCACCCCCCTAGCGGGGGGCTCCAATGAGCAGTTCTTC. V and J are TRBV6-4 and TRBJ2-1; 11 bases line up with TRBD2. The germline gives CDR1 MRHNA, CDR2 SNTAGT. After removal of 7 bases from V and 6 bases from J, the junction contained 8 bases not matched to a gene. The CDR3 sequence is 15 residues long.

This chain links TRBV30 with TRBJ2-1, with 7 positions matching TRBD2. Germline assignment: CDR1 GTSNPN and CDR2 SVGIG (reference sequence). The CDR3 has 12 residues. V trimming: 2 bases; J trimming: 8 bases; junction bases outside the gene matches: 3. Here the CDR3 reads CAWSRGDYEQFF. The CDR3 DNA sequence: TGTGCCTGGAGTCGGGGGGATTATGAGCAGTTCTTC.

This rearrangement joins TRBV3-1 (or the pseudogene TRBV3-2) to TRBJ2-4; D may be TRBD2 (6 bases). Germline V gene lookup returns CDR1 LGHDT and CDR2 YNNKEL (reference sequence). V was trimmed by 7 bases and J by 1 base, leaving 11 bases between them. This CDR3 has 14 residues. This chain's CDR3 is CASKSGGAKNIQYF. Written as DNA, the CDR3 is TGTGCCAGCAAAAGCGGAGGGGCCAAAAACATTCAGTACTTC.

The genes are TRBV28 and TRBJ2-7; 9 bases match TRBD1. The CDR3 has 17 residues. Germline assignment: CDR1 MDHEN and CDR2 SYDVKM. J was trimmed by 3 bases and V by 4 bases; bases with no gene match: 13. DNA for the CDR3: TGTGCCAGCAGTTCGGTGGGACAGGGTCCTTCCCTCTACGAGCAGTACGTC. This translates into CASSSVGQGPSLYEQYV.

The chain couples TRBV11-1 to TRBJ1-6, with 9 bases aligning to TRBD1. The CDR3 is made up of 15 amino acids. CDR1 SGHAT and CDR2 FQDESV come from the germline V gene (reference sequence). J gave up 10 bases and V 3 bases, and 7 bases lay outside the gene matches. Written as DNA, the CDR3 is TGTGCCAGCAGCTTGACAGGGGGTCAAACATCACCCCTCCACTTT. It specifies CASSLTGGQTSPLHF.

This chain joins TRBV5-1 and TRBJ2-7; possible D gene TRBD2, 5 bases. This CDR3 spans 17 amino acids. The germline V and J ends were trimmed by 4 bases and 12 bases, with 32 bases remaining between them. CDR1 and CDR2 from the germline V gene are SGHRS and YFSETQ. CDR3 loop: CASSPGELPSPTIVLYF. The CDR3 region has the DNA TGCGCCAGCAGCCCCGGGGAGCTACCCTCTCCTACGATAGTGCTGTACTTC.

The rearrangement links TRBV5-1 to TRBJ2-3; maybe TRBD2 (5 bases). Trimming left V 1 base short and J 1 base short, with 13 bases between. The CDR3 is 16 residues long. CDR1 is SGHRS and CDR2 is YFSETQ in the germline V gene. The CDR3 is CASSLLTAGGTDTQYF. In nucleotides, the CDR3 is TGCGCCAGCAGCTTGTTAACAGCCGGGGGCACAGATACGCAGTATTTT.

This clone was seen a handful of times. J is TRBJ2-7 and V is TRBV7-7; possibly TRBD2 for D (7 bases). CDR3 length equals 15 residues. The V end was cut by 1 base, the J end by 3 bases, with 13 bases between. Germline V gene data show CDR1 as SSHAT and CDR2 as FNYEAQ (reference sequence). The CDR3 region is CASSLGGGMDYEQYF. CDR3 nucleotides: TGTGCCAGCAGCTTAGGCGGGGGCATGGACTACGAGCAGTACTTC.

This clone occurred a few times. The chain combines TRBV19 with TRBJ1-6; D not certain. V was shortened by 3 bases and J by 9 bases, with 9 bases between the two germline ends. Germline values: CDR1 LNHDA, CDR2 SQIVND (reference sequence). This CDR3 region has 13 residues. The CDR3 sequence: CASSISGISPLHF. CDR3 DNA: TGTGCCAGTAGTATTTCCGGGATTTCACCCCTCCACTTT.

This chain connects TRBV30 to TRBJ1-2; possibly TRBD1 for D (5 bases). CDR3 size: 13 residues. The V end was cut by 0 bases, the J end by 5 bases, with 10 bases between. Germline V gives CDR1 GTSNPN, CDR2 SVGIG (reference sequence). The CDR3 DNA follows: TGTGCCTGGAGTGTACGTCAGGGATATGGCTACACCTTC. This gives the protein CAWSVRQGYGYTF.

V and J are TRBV5-1 and TRBJ1-2, with D maybe TRBD1 (6 bases). The germline CDR1 and CDR2 sequences are SGHRS and YFSETQ. The CDR3 is made up of 16 amino acids. V gave up 4 bases and J gave up 3 bases, with 19 bases separating them. The CDR3 sequence is CASSPRDNRGYYGYTF. In nucleotides, the CDR3 is TGCGCCAGCAGCCCCCGGGACAATAGGGGCTACTATGGCTACACCTTC.

The rearrangement links TRBV19 to TRBJ2-2; 7 bases fit TRBD1. Germline-derived CDR1 and CDR2 are LNHDA and SQIVND (reference sequence). The CDR3 is made up of 16 amino acids. Trimming took 2 bases from V and 3 from J; bases not matched to a gene: 6. The CDR3 DNA reads TGTGCCAGTAGTATAATTCGAGGGGGCTACACCGGGGAGCTGTTTTTT. It yields the protein CASSIIRGGYTGELFF.

This clone was seen a few times. The chain employs TRBV28 and TRBJ2-3; 7 bases are shared with TRBD1. Germline lookup yields CDR1 MDHEN and CDR2 SYDVKM. The CDR3 is 15 residues long. The junction had 12 bases not matched to a gene; V was cut back by 6 bases and J by 6 bases. Here the CDR3 DNA reads TGTGCCAGCAGGTCAATGACAGGGTTGAGGGATACGCAGTATTTT. It yields the protein CASRSMTGLRDTQYF. Full variable domain (remainder filled in from reference TRBV28 and TRBJ2-3): DVKVTQSSRYLVKRTGEKVFLECVQDMDHENMFWYRQDPGLGLRLIYFSYDVKMKEKGDIPEGYSVSREKKERFSLILESASTNQTSMYLCASRSMTGLRDTQYFGPGTRLTVL.

The chain recombines TRBV5-4 with TRBJ2-2; weak D call: TRBD2 (6 bases). The ends were cut back, 2 bases at V and 1 base at J, with 9 bases in the middle. The CDR3 runs to 15 residues. Germline V gene sequence: CDR1 SGHNT, CDR2 YYREEE (reference sequence). For the CDR3, the DNA is TGTGCCAGCAGCTTTGGGGACTTGAACACCGGGGAGCTGTTTTTT. Amino acid sequence: CASSFGDLNTGELFF.

The V and J genes are TRBV5-4 and TRBJ1-2; no reliable D call. The CDR3 runs 13 residues. The germline V gene encodes CDR1 SGHNT and CDR2 YYREEE (reference sequence). The V gene lost 0 bases and the J gene lost 4 bases, with 7 bases spanning the gap. DNA of the CDR3: TGTGCCAGCAGCTTGGCTCAGGTCTATGGCTACACCTTC. Translating gives CASSLAQVYGYTF.

The chain employs TRBV9 and TRBJ1-1, with a possible D match to TRBD1 (5 bases). Trimming cost V 0 bases and J 5 bases, with 11 bases left between them. Germline CDR1 reads SGDLS; CDR2 reads YYNGEE. This CDR3 is 14 amino acids long. CDR3 residues: CASSVVLGGTEAFF. In DNA, the CDR3 is TGTGCCAGCAGCGTAGTGTTGGGGGGAACTGAAGCTTTCTTT.

The genes are TRBV5-1 and TRBJ1-4; TRBD1 aligns across 11 bases. The J segment lost 7 bases and the V segment lost 5 bases, leaving 7 bases of the junction unmatched. Germline V gene sequence: CDR1 SGHRS, CDR2 YFSETQ. This CDR3 is built from 15 residues. The CDR3 bases are TGCGCCAGCAGGCAGGACAGGGGGCGCCTTGAAAAACTGTTTTTT. This translates into CASRQDRGRLEKLFF. Based on the CDR3 plus reference TRBV5-1 and TRBJ1-4, the full variable domain is KAGVTQTPRYLIKTRGQQVTLSCSPISGHRSVSWYQQTPGQGLQFLFEYFSETQRNKGNFPGRFSGRQFSNSRSEMNVSTLELGDSALYLCASRQDRGRLEKLFFGSGTQLSVL.

The chain carries TRBV28 and TRBJ1-1; 11 bases line up with TRBD1. V dropped 5 bases and J dropped 7; count of bases not matched to a gene: 9. Germline CDR1 MDHEN, CDR2 SYDVKM. The CDR3 totals 15 residues. The CDR3 sequence is CASSLRTGGADEAFF. The DNA for the CDR3 is TGTGCCAGCAGTCTACGGACAGGGGGCGCAGATGAAGCTTTCTTT.

This clone is a singleton in its sample. The rearrangement uses TRBV19 and TRBJ1-1; 8 bases agree with TRBD1. Per germline, CDR1 LNHDA and CDR2 SQIVND (reference sequence). Trimming took 4 bases from V and 7 from J; bases not matched to a gene: 11. This CDR3 has 15 residues. The CDR3 sequence: CASSTPTGGAVEAFF. In DNA form, the CDR3 reads TGTGCCAGTAGTACTCCCACAGGGGGGGCCGTTGAAGCTTTCTTT.

V gene TRBV2 combines with J gene TRBJ2-3; D is possibly TRBD1 (5 bases). V was cut by 6 bases and J by 1 base, with 8 bases left in between. The CDR3 contains 13 residues. CDR1 is SNHLY, CDR2 FYNNEI, per germline. The CDR3 sequence is CASRGPGTDTQYF. The CDR3, as DNA: TGTGCCAGCAGGGGGCCCGGCACAGATACGCAGTATTTT.

The CDR3 DNA is TGTGCCAGCAGAACAGGGGACGGGAGCAATCAGCCCCAGCATTTT. Translation: CASRTGDGSNQPQHF. The chain is built from TRBV6-5 and TRBJ1-5; TRBD1 matches 7 bases. The CDR3 length is 15 residues. With 6 bases clipped from V and 1 base from J, the junction kept 6 bases outside the gene matches. Germline CDR1 MNHEY, CDR2 SVGAGI.